The clone carrying this T cell receptor (beta chain) occurred a few times. What it binds is not known. Prepared libraries of TCR beta cDNA carried unique molecular identifiers. Each CDR3 protein is one row after TCRdb ran MiXCR on the PCR reads. The sample gives about 820,000 distinct CDR3 sequences, 53% of which show up once; approximately 4.4% is in the top ten. J was trimmed by 8 bases and V by 3 bases; bases with no gene match: 16. CDR3 length: 17 residues. In germline, CDR1 is MNHEY, CDR2 SMNVEV (reference sequence). This specimen comes from a study of post-analysis software for immune sequencing data. In the study overall: Clinical courses comprised relapsing-remitting, secondary progressive and progressive-relapsing multiple sclerosis.

General study results and limits: F measure grouped same-batch samples tightly together. The study found TRBV5-6, TRBV5-1 and TRBV20-1 among several TRBV segments more frequent in patients than controls.

Sequencing was performed on blood. The J gene is TRBJ1-2, the V gene TRBV27, with TRBD1 matching 9 bases. This TCR derives from a girl under 18 with multiple sclerosis. The CDR3 region has the DNA TGTGCCAGCAGTTTGCAGGCCCCCCGACAGGGGGTCACCGGCTACACCTTC. Protein product: CASSLQAPRQGVTGYTF.